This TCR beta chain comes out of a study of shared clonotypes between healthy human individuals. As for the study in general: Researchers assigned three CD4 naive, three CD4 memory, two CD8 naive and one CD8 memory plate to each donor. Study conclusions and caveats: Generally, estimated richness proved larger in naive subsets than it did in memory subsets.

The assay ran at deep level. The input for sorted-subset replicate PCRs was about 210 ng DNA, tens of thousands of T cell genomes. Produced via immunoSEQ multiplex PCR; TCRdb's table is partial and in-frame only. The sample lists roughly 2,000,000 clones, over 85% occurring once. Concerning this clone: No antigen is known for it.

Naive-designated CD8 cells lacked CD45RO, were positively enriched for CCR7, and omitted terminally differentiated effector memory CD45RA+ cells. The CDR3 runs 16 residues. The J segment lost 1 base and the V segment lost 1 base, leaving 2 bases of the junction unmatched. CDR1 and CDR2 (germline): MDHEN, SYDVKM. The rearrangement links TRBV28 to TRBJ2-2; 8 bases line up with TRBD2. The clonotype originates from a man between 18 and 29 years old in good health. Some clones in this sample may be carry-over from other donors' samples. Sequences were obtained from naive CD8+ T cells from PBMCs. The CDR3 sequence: CASSLLTSGNTGELFF. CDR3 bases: TGTGCCAGCAGTTTATTAACTAGCGGGAACACCGGGGAGCTGTTTTTT.